The 25 T cell receptor beta chains below come from one sample, sequenced in a study of PD-L1 blockade in urothelial cancer. Clones were sequenced by immunoSEQ multiplex PCR, and TCRdb holds only the in-frame ones, with some missing. The sample carries about 72,000 clones, 70% to 90% recorded once. Time point given: pretreatment peripheral blood. The sample was PBMCs, taken around atezolizumab (anti-PD-L1) treatment. The receptors originated from a man aged 55 to 70 with urothelial cancer.

This clone was seen just once. As DNA, the CDR3 is TGCGCCAGCAGCCCAGCAAGGGACAGGGAAGCTTTCTTT. Encoded protein: CASSPARDREAFF. The J gene is TRBJ1-1, the V gene TRBV10-2; 8 bases are shared with TRBD1. J gave up 8 bases and V 6 bases, and 8 bases lay outside the gene matches. The CDR3 contains 13 residues. Germline V lookup: CDR1 WSHSY, CDR2 SAAADI.

The chain is built from TRBV9 and TRBJ1-3, with D possibly TRBD1 on 6 matching bases. The CDR3 consists of 15 residues. Trimming removed 5 bases from V and 2 bases from J, with 14 bases in between. Germline V gene data show CDR1 as SGDLS and CDR2 as YYNGEE. The CDR3 region has the DNA TGTGCCAGCAGGGGACACGACGCCCCTGGAAACACCATATATTTT. This sequence encodes CASRGHDAPGNTIYF.

The chain recombines TRBV5-1 with TRBJ2-3; D is ambiguous. This CDR3 contains 17 residues. The V gene lost 2 bases and the J gene lost 0 bases, with 16 bases spanning the gap. Germline CDR1 and CDR2: SGHRS and YFSETQ. The CDR3 nucleotides are TGCGCCAGCAGCTTACCCACTTCGACATTAAGCACAGATACGCAGTATTTT. Translating gives CASSLPTSTLSTDTQYF.

The count of this clone is one. The chain couples TRBV7-8 to TRBJ2-7; possible D gene TRBD1, 6 bases. Germline assignment: CDR1 SGHVS and CDR2 FQNEAQ. This CDR3 comprises 16 residues. The ends were cut back, 4 bases at V and 2 bases at J, with 18 bases in the middle. CDR3 region: CASSSEPGQLTYEQYF. The CDR3 bases are TGTGCCAGCAGCTCGGAACCGGGACAATTGACCTACGAGCAGTACTTC.

The chain combines TRBV5-1 with TRBJ1-4; TRBD1 is a possible D gene (5 bases). Per germline, CDR1 SGHRS and CDR2 YFSETQ. Between the trimmed V and J ends, which lost 1 base and 4 bases, there was a span of 8 bases. CDR3 length: 14 amino acids. CDR3 DNA sequence: TGCGCCAGCAGCTTGTTACAGGATAATGAAAAACTGTTTTTT. Translating it yields CASSLLQDNEKLFF.

This clone was counted once. The V and J genes are TRBV29-1 and TRBJ1-3; D remains ambiguous. Germline V CDR1 and CDR2: SQVTM, ANQGSEA. This CDR3 spans 17 amino acids. The V end was cut by 1 base, the J end by 0 bases, with 16 bases between. The CDR3 sequence is CSVEVAYQRTSGNTIYF. The CDR3 DNA sequence: TGCAGCGTTGAAGTAGCGTACCAGAGGACCTCTGGAAACACCATATATTTT.

This chain connects TRBV9 to TRBJ1-2; 10 bases match TRBD1. Unmatched junction bases numbered 2, after V lost 4 bases and J lost 5 bases. The CDR3 sequence is 13 residues long. Germline CDR1 reads SGDLS; CDR2 reads YYNGEE. The CDR3 DNA reads as TGTGCCAGCAGCCGACAGGGGGCTTATGGCTACACCTTC. This sequence encodes CASSRQGAYGYTF.

V gene TRBV6-1 combines with J gene TRBJ2-7, with TRBD1 identical over 8 bases. CDR3 size: 14 residues. V dropped 6 bases and J dropped 0; count of bases not matched to a gene: 4. The germline V gene has CDR1 MNHNS and CDR2 SASEGT. CDR3 sequence (DNA): TGTGCCAGCAGGGGGACAGGCTACTCCTACGAGCAGTACTTC. Protein sequence: CASRGTGYSYEQYF.

The chain carries TRBV28 and TRBJ2-1; TRBD1 aligns across 8 bases. The germline gives CDR1 MDHEN, CDR2 SYDVKM. V dropped 5 bases and J dropped 10; count of bases not matched to a gene: 10. This CDR3 is 14 amino acids long. The CDR3 loop is CASSLGTGGVEQFF. In DNA form, the CDR3 reads TGTGCCAGCAGTCTCGGGACAGGCGGGGTGGAGCAGTTCTTC.

The chain is built from TRBV6-6 and TRBJ1-5; 8 bases match TRBD1. Germline V CDR1 and CDR2: MNHNY, SVGAGI (reference sequence). This CDR3 spans 14 amino acids. With V trimmed by 6 bases and J by 2 bases, 3 bases remained unmatched. The CDR3 loop reads CASSTQGGNQPQHF. CDR3 DNA sequence: TGTGCCAGCAGCACACAGGGGGGCAATCAGCCCCAGCATTTT.

The V and J genes are TRBV5-6 and TRBJ2-3, with 7 bases aligning to TRBD2. The CDR3 totals 14 residues. Germline V gene lookup returns CDR1 SGHDT and CDR2 YYEEEE. J lost 1 base, V lost 5 bases, and 4 bases had no gene match. CDR3 region: CASRFRGGTDTQYF. The CDR3 DNA reads TGTGCCAGCAGGTTTCGGGGGGGCACAGATACGCAGTATTTT.

The chain employs TRBV6-5 and TRBJ2-3; 8 bases map to TRBD1. The CDR3 runs to 16 residues. Germline V gene data show CDR1 as MNHEY and CDR2 as SVGAGI. V lost 1 base to trimming and J lost 2 bases; unmatched junction nucleotides: 5. The CDR3 bases are TGTGCCAGCAGTTACTGGACAGGGTCCCACACAGATACGCAGTATTTT. Its protein product is CASSYWTGSHTDTQYF.

The chain carries TRBV9 and TRBJ2-1; 9 nucleotides line up with TRBD1. V lost 4 bases to trimming and J lost 4 bases; unmatched junction nucleotides: 9. Germline lookup yields CDR1 SGDLS and CDR2 YYNGEE. The CDR3 totals 16 residues. The CDR3 spells CASSPNGQGWYNEQFF. DNA for the CDR3: TGTGCCAGCAGCCCGAATGGACAGGGGTGGTACAATGAGCAGTTCTTC.

V usage is TRBV13 and J usage is TRBJ2-1, with TRBD2 matching 14 bases. V lost 0 bases to trimming and J lost 2 bases; unmatched junction nucleotides: 3. The CDR3 length is 18 residues. Per the germline V gene, CDR1 is PRHDT and CDR2 is FYEKMQ (reference sequence). The CDR3 nucleotides read TGTGCCAGCAGCTTAGGTTGGACTAGCGGGGGGCCCTACAATGAGCAGTTCTTC. Its translation: CASSLGWTSGGPYNEQFF.

The chain combines TRBV29-1 with TRBJ1-1; maybe TRBD1 (6 bases). The CDR3 spans 12 residues. CDR1 and CDR2 from the germline V gene are SQVTM and ANQGSEA. Trimming stripped 7 bases from V and 1 base from J, with 10 bases between. The CDR3 nucleotides are TGCAGCGCCGCGACAGGGAACACTGAAGCTTTCTTT. This codes for CSAATGNTEAFF.

J is TRBJ1-1 and V is TRBV28; a weak D match, TRBD1 (6 bases). The CDR3 length is 15 residues. V was clipped by 5 bases and J by 2 bases, with 15 bases between them. The germline V gene encodes CDR1 MDHEN and CDR2 SYDVKM. DNA of the CDR3: TGTGCCAGCAGTACCATTACAGGGACAAACACTGAAGCTTTCTTT. Translating gives CASSTITGTNTEAFF.

The chain uses TRBV5-4 and TRBJ1-6; 7 bases line up with TRBD1. The V and J ends lost 4 bases and 16 bases, in that order; junction bases with no gene match: 8. The CDR3 extends over 12 amino acids. Germline V gene sequence: CDR1 SGHNT, CDR2 YYREEE (reference sequence). CDR3 sequence reads: CASSRRDSQLHF. DNA of the CDR3: TGTGCCAGCAGCCGCCGGGACAGCCAGCTCCACTTT.

The genes are TRBV7-2 and TRBJ1-4, with D possibly TRBD1 on 6 matching bases. Germline CDR1 reads SGHTA; CDR2 reads FQGNSA. This CDR3 has 15 amino acids. Trimming cost V 5 bases and J 8 bases, with 18 bases left between them. The CDR3 region is CASSRGTNQEEKLFF. The DNA of the CDR3 is TGTGCCAGCAGCCGAGGGACAAACCAAGAGGAAAAACTGTTTTTT.

The chain combines TRBV5-1 with TRBJ2-5; 8 bases line up with TRBD2. Germline assignment: CDR1 SGHRS and CDR2 YFSETQ. The CDR3 is 14 amino acids. V dropped 7 bases and J dropped 2; count of bases not matched to a gene: 7. The CDR3 sequence: CASATAGGQETQYF. The CDR3 coding sequence is TGCGCCAGCGCAACTGCGGGGGGACAAGAGACCCAGTACTTC.

On this clone itself: This CDR3 is also generated by other DNA sequences in the sample. The chain joins TRBV4-3 to TRBJ2-5, with 11 positions matching TRBD1. The length of the CDR3 is 15 residues. The junction had 4 bases not matched to a gene; V was cut back by 3 bases and J by 4 bases. Germline CDR1 and CDR2: LGHNA and YSLEER. The CDR3 sequence: CASSQGQGDGETQYF. The CDR3 region has the DNA TGCGCCAGCAGCCAGGGACAGGGGGATGGAGAGACCCAGTACTTC.

This chain links TRBV6-4 with TRBJ2-3; TRBD2 matches 7 bases. Germline CDR1 and CDR2: MRHNA and SNTAGT. The CDR3 is 13 amino acids. The junction had 3 bases not matched to a gene; V was cut back by 6 bases and J by 3 bases. The CDR3 DNA reads TGTGCCAGCAGAAGTAGCGGGACAGATACGCAGTATTTT. Its translation is CASRSSGTDTQYF.

This clone was detected a few times. The chain uses TRBV2 and TRBJ2-5, with 12 bases matching TRBD2. The V segment lost 2 bases and the J segment 4 bases; nucleotides outside the gene matches: 5. CDR1 and CDR2 from the germline V gene are SNHLY and FYNNEI. The CDR3 totals 16 residues. CDR3 sequence reads: CASSEPRTSGAETQYF. CDR3 sequence (DNA): TGTGCCAGCAGTGAACCCAGGACTAGCGGGGCAGAGACCCAGTACTTC. Combining the CDR3 with reference TRBV2 and TRBJ2-5 gives the whole variable domain EPEVTQTPSHQVTQMGQEVILRCVPISNHLYFYWYRQILGQKVEFLVSFYNNEISEKSEIFDDQFSVERPDGSNFTLKIRSTKLEDSAMYFCASSEPRTSGAETQYFGPGTRLLVL.

This clone was picked up one time. The rearrangement joins TRBV27 to TRBJ1-2, with 7 bases aligning to TRBD1. The CDR3 runs to 14 residues. V gave up 5 bases and J gave up 6 bases; unmatched junction bases: 9. Germline CDR1 MNHEY, CDR2 SMNVEV (reference sequence). The CDR3 DNA sequence: TGTGCCAGCAGTACAATCGACAGGGTACATGGCTACACCTTC. It yields the protein CASSTIDRVHGYTF.

The chain links TRBV9 to TRBJ2-2, with 7 bases identical to TRBD1. The CDR3 is 15 residues long. J was trimmed by 2 bases and V by 3 bases; bases with no gene match: 4. CDR1 is SGDLS and CDR2 is YYNGEE in the germline V gene. CDR3 DNA sequence: TGTGCCAGCAGCGCCCAGGGGGTCAACACCGGGGAGCTGTTTTTT. Its translation: CASSAQGVNTGELFF.

The rearrangement links TRBV11-3 to TRBJ2-2, with 9 bases aligning to TRBD1. The CDR3 spans 15 residues. Germline-derived CDR1 and CDR2 are SGHNT and YENEEA. V shed 1 base and J 5 bases; nucleotides not matched to a gene: 2. The CDR3 sequence is CASSLGTGVTGELFF. CDR3 nucleotides: TGTGCCAGCAGCTTAGGGACAGGGGTTACCGGGGAGCTGTTTTTT.